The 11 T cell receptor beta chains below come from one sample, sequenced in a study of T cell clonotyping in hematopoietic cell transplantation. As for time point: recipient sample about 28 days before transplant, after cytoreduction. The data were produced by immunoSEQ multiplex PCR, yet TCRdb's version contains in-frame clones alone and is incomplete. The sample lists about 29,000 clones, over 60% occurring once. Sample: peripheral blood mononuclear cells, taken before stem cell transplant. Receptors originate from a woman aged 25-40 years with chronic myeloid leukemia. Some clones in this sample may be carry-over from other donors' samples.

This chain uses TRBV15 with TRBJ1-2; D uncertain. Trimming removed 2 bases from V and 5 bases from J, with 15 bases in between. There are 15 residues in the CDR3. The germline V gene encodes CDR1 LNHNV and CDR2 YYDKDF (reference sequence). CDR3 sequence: CATSRPKESFYGYTF. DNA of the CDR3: TGTGCCACCAGCAGACCCAAGGAGAGTTTTTATGGCTACACCTTC.

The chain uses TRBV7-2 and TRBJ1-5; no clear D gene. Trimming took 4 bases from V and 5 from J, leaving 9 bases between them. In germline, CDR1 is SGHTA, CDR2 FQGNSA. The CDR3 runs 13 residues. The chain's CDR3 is CASSWTRDQPQHF. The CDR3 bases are TGTGCCAGCAGCTGGACCCGGGATCAGCCCCAGCATTTT.

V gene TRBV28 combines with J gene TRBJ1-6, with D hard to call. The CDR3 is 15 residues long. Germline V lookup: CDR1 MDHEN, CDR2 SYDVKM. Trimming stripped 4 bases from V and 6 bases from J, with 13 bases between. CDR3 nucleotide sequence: TGTGCCAGCAGTTCAAGACGGACCCTTAATTCACCCCTCCACTTT. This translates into CASSSRRTLNSPLHF.

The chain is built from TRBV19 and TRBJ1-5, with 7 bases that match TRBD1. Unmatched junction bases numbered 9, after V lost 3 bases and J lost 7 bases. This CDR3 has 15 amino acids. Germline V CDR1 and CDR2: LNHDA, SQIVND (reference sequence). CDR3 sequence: CASSIPDRELQPQHF. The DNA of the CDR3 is TGTGCCAGTAGTATTCCCGACAGGGAGTTACAGCCCCAGCATTTT.

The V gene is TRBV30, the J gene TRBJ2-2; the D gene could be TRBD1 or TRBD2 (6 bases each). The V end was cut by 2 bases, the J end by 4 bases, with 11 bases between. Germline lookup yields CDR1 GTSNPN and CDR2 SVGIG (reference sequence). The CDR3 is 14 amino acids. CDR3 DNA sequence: TGTGCCTGGAGTCGGGGGCAGTCCACCGGGGAGCTGTTTTTT. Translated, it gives CAWSRGQSTGELFF.

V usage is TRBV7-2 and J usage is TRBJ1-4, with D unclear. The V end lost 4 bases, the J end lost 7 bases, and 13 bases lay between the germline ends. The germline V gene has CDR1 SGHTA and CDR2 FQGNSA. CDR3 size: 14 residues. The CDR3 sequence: CASSYQAKGEKLFF. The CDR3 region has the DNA TGTGCCAGCAGCTACCAGGCCAAGGGTGAAAAACTGTTTTTT.

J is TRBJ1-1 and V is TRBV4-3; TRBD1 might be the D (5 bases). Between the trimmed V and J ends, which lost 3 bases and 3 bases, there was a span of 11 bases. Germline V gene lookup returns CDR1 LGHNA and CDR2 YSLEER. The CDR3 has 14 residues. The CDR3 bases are TGCGCCAGCAGCCACCATGGGGCTGACACTGAAGCTTTCTTT. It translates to CASSHHGADTEAFF.

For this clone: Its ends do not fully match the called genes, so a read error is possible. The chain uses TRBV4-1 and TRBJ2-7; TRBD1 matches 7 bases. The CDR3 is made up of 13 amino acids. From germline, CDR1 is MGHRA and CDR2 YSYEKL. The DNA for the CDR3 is TGCGCCAGCAGCCAAGACCGCAGGGGACAGTGGGTCTTC. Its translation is CASSQDRRGQWVF.

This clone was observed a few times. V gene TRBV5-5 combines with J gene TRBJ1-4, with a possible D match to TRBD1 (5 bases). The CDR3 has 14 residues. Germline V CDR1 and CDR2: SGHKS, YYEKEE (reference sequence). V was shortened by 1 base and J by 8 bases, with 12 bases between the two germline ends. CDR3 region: CASSLRAGGEKLFF. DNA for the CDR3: TGTGCCAGCAGCTTGAGAGCGGGGGGAGAAAAACTGTTTTTT.

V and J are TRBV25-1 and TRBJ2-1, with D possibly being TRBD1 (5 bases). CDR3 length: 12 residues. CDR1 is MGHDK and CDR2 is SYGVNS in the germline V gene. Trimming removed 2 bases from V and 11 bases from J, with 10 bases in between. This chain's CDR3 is CASSEQGNKQFF. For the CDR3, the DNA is TGTGCCAGCAGTGAACAGGGTAATAAGCAGTTCTTC.

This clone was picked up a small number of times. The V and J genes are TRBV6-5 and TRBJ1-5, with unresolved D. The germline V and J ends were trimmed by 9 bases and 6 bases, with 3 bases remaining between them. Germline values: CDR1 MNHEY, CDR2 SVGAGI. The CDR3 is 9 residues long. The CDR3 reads CASGQPQHF. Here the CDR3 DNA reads TGTGCCAGTGGTCAGCCCCAGCATTTT.